This TCR beta chain is from a study of beta chain features in type 1 diabetes. General study points: When Type 1 diabetes patients were examined, their TCRB CDR3s proved moderately but significantly shorter in all four CD4+ subsets.

Comment on this clone: What it binds is unknown.

As every portion of the isolated RNA was reverse transcribed, the sequencing read expressed TCRB transcripts. Profiled with immunoSEQ multiplex PCR; TCRdb holds only in-frame clones, not every one. The table shows about 340,000 clones, with roughly a tenth occurring only once. V lost 6 bases, J lost 2 bases, and 14 bases lay in between. The CDR3 loop spans 15 amino acids. Germline CDR1 reads MNHEY; CDR2 reads SMNVEV (reference sequence). The chain has TRBV27 and TRBJ2-1, with D perhaps matching TRBD1 (6 bases). This receptor was identified in a man in his thirties or forties with type 1 diabetes. The material sequenced was central memory CD4+ T cells from blood. The CDR3 DNA reads as TGTGCCAGCAGGGAAACAGGGAAAACCTACAATGAGCAGTTCTTC. Translating gives CASRETGKTYNEQFF.